Listed below are T cell receptor beta chains from one sample, sequenced in a study of blood T cell repertoires in COVID-19. Assay: immunoSEQ multiplex PCR; the TCRdb copy retains only in-frame clones and omits some. There are roughly 340,000 clones in the sample; about nine tenths occur only once, and 6% to 8% lies in the top ten. What was sequenced was peripheral blood. All receptors come from a woman aged 70-85 years with COVID-19, enrolled during active disease. Both conserved end residues are part of each CDR3. The order of the fields is CDR3 length, V gene, clone size, D gene, J gene, CDR3 protein, CDR3 DNA. D genes are given only for firm matches. Expanded clones get a size class; other rows say once, few or many, or leave the size out.

>18|TRBV10-1|.|TRBD2|TRBJ2-5
CASSEFPPGTSGAETQYF
TGCGCCAGCAGTGAGTTCCCACCCGGGACTAGCGGGGCGGAGACCCAGTACTTC
>14|TRBV4-1|once|TRBD1|TRBJ1-5
CASSPGTGDQPQHF
TGCGCCAGCAGCCCAGGGACAGGTGATCAGCCCCAGCATTTT
>15|TRBV6-5|once|TRBD1|TRBJ2-7
CASSPSDRGFYEQYF
TGTGCCAGCAGTCCATCGGACAGGGGGTTTTACGAGCAGTACTTC
>20|TRBV4-3|.|TRBD2|TRBJ2-3
CASSQDKSLAGGPGTDTQYF
TGCGCCAGCAGCCAAGATAAATCACTAGCGGGGGGGCCGGGCACAGATACGCAGTATTTT
>13|TRBV2|.|.|TRBJ2-7
CASSAGTPPKLGF
TGTGCCAGCAGTGCCGGGACACCGCCGAAATTAGGATTC
>16|TRBV5-1|few|.|TRBJ1-6
CASSLESRASNSPLHF
TGCGCCAGCAGCTTGGAAAGCAGGGCGAGTAATTCACCCCTCCACTTT
>14|TRBV20-1|.|TRBD2|TRBJ2-3
CSASSGLGTDTQYF
TGCAGTGCTAGTAGCGGGTTGGGGACAGATACGCAGTATTTT
>13|TRBV2|once|.|TRBJ2-2
CASRLDLVGELFF
TGTGCCAGCAGGCTAGATTTGGTCGGGGAGCTGTTTTTT
>13|TRBV6-6|.|.|TRBJ1-2
CASSGQSLYGYTF
TGTGCCAGCAGTGGACAGTCCCTCTATGGCTACACCTTC
>13|TRBV28|.|.|TRBJ1-1
CASSSRGGTEAFF
TGTGCCAGCAGTTCACGGGGGGGGACTGAAGCTTTCTTT
>14|TRBV12-1|.|.|TRBJ2-3
CASTGQGSTDTQYF
TGTGCCAGCACCGGACAGGGTAGCACAGATACGCAGTATTTT
>15|TRBV5-6|.|.|TRBJ1-3
CASSLRGSSGNTIYF
TGTGCCAGCAGCTTAAGGGGAAGCTCTGGAAACACCATATATTTT
>16|TRBV4-3|.|TRBD2|TRBJ2-1
CASSPIAGGPDNEQFF
TGCGCCAGCAGTCCTATAGCGGGGGGGCCTGACAATGAGCAGTTCTTC
>18|TRBV27|.|TRBD2|TRBJ2-6
CASSFLAGGTSGANVLTF
TGTGCCAGCAGTTTCCTAGCGGGGGGAACCTCTGGGGCCAACGTCCTGACTTTC
>14|TRBV3-1/TRBV3-2|.|.|TRBJ1-1
CASSQDLQNTEAFF
TGTGCCAGCAGCCAAGATTTACAGAACACTGAAGCTTTCTTT
>15|TRBV6-5|.|.|TRBJ1-1
CASSRPLGVKTEAFF
TGTGCCAGCAGCCGGCCGTTGGGCGTAAAAACTGAAGCTTTCTTT
>13|TRBV7-9|.|.|TRBJ2-7
CASSLAVAYEQYF
TGTGCCAGCAGCTTAGCTGTCGCCTACGAGCAGTACTTC
>16|TRBV6-5|.|TRBD2|TRBJ2-3
CASSYSGLAGADTQYF
TGTGCCAGCAGTTACTCTGGACTAGCGGGGGCAGATACGCAGTATTTT
>15|TRBV9|.|TRBD1|TRBJ2-7
CASSPWTGSSYEQYF
TGTGCCAGCAGCCCCTGGACAGGGAGCTCCTACGAGCAGTACTTC
>14|TRBV6-6|.|TRBD1|TRBJ2-7
CASSRPGQIYEQYF
TGTGCCAGCAGTAGACCGGGACAGATCTACGAGCAGTACTTC
>14|TRBV27|.|.|TRBJ1-1
CASSLGGVNTEAFF
TGTGCCAGCAGTTTGGGCGGGGTGAACACTGAAGCTTTCTTT
>14|TRBV13|.|.|TRBJ1-1
CASSPLWARTEAFF
TGTGCCAGCAGTCCCCTGTGGGCCCGCACTGAAGCTTTCTTT
>15|TRBV28|.|TRBD2|TRBJ2-1
CASSISGGSYNEQFF
TGTGCCAGCAGCATTAGCGGGGGGAGCTACAATGAGCAGTTCTTC
>14|TRBV29-1|.|.|TRBJ1-1
CSVEPRTAPTEAFF
TGCAGCGTTGAACCTAGGACAGCCCCTACTGAAGCTTTCTTT
>13|TRBV5-4|once|TRBD1|TRBJ1-1
CASSAQGAWEAFF
TGTGCCAGCAGCGCACAGGGGGCCTGGGAAGCTTTCTTT
>14|TRBV6-1|.|.|TRBJ1-2
CASSDGGWLGGYTF
TGTGCCAGCAGTGATGGGGGCTGGTTGGGAGGCTACACCTTC
>13|TRBV12-5|.|.|TRBJ2-7
CASGLDGRRKQYF
TGTGCTAGTGGCCTCGACGGCCGGCGGAAGCAGTACTTC
>13|TRBV18|.|.|TRBJ1-1
CASSGGGSTEAFF
TGTGCCAGCTCGGGGGGAGGAAGCACTGAAGCTTTCTTT
>16|TRBV5-5|.|TRBD2|TRBJ2-1
CASSPSLAGGRNEQFF
TGTGCCAGCAGCCCGAGCCTAGCGGGGGGACGAAATGAGCAGTTCTTC
>13|TRBV29-1|.|.|TRBJ2-7
CSVERQAGYEQYF
TGCAGCGTTGAACGGCAGGCGGGCTACGAGCAGTACTTC
>15|TRBV6-6|.|TRBD2|TRBJ2-5
CASSRTSGGQETQYF
TGTGCCAGCAGCCGGACTAGCGGGGGGCAAGAGACCCAGTACTTC
>15|TRBV14|.|.|TRBJ1-2
CASSQDRRGANGYTF
TGTGCCAGCAGCCAAGATCGTCGGGGGGCAAATGGCTACACCTTC
>16|TRBV3-1/TRBV3-2|.|.|TRBJ1-6
CASSRRLTGDGSPLHF
TGTGCCAGCAGCCGCAGGCTGACAGGAGATGGTTCACCCCTCCACTTT
>15|TRBV6-5|once|TRBD1|TRBJ1-4
CASSDRGQTNEKLFF
TGTGCCAGCTCGGACAGGGGGCAGACTAATGAAAAACTGTTTTTT
>14|TRBV28|.|.|TRBJ1-1
CASSILDKAPEAFF
TGTGCCAGCAGCATATTGGACAAGGCTCCTGAAGCTTTCTTT
>11|TRBV12-3/TRBV12-4|.|TRBD1|TRBJ2-1
CASSTKGAQFF
TGTGCCAGCAGTACCAAGGGGGCCCAGTTCTTC
>16|TRBV28|.|.|TRBJ1-3
CASSALLQDSGNTIYF
TGTGCCAGCAGCGCCCTCTTACAGGACTCTGGAAACACCATATATTTT
>13|TRBV7-3|.|.|TRBJ2-7
CASSLYQGNEQYF
TGTGCCAGCAGCCTTTACCAGGGTAACGAGCAGTACTTC
>15|TRBV24-1|.|TRBD2|TRBJ2-1
CATSDSGGYYNEQFF
TGTGCCACCAGTGATAGCGGGGGGTACTACAATGAGCAGTTCTTC
>13|TRBV7-2|once|.|TRBJ1-5
CASGPGVRQPQHF
TGTGCCAGCGGGCCAGGGGTGAGGCAGCCCCAGCATTTT
>16|TRBV7-3|.|.|TRBJ1-1
CASSLGPGVWNTEAFF
TGTGCCAGCAGCTTAGGGCCAGGGGTTTGGAACACTGAAGCTTTCTTT
>14|TRBV11-2|.|.|TRBJ2-5
CASSGRGIEETQYF
TGTGCCAGCAGCGGCCGGGGGATAGAAGAGACCCAGTACTTC
>16|TRBV5-1|.|TRBD1|TRBJ2-1
CASSSPLGTGNNEQFF
TGCGCCAGCAGCTCCCCCCTTGGGACAGGGAACAATGAGCAGTTCTTC
>15|TRBV20-1|.|TRBD1|TRBJ1-6
CSASPGTGENSPLHF
TGCAGTGCTAGTCCCGGGACAGGGGAAAATTCACCCCTCCACTTT
>16|TRBV3-1/TRBV3-2|.|.|TRBJ1-1
CASSQGQAPMNTEAFF
TGTGCCAGCAGCCAGGGGCAGGCCCCGATGAACACTGAAGCTTTCTTT
>16|TRBV7-9|.|.|TRBJ2-5
CASSPQDSPKGETQYF
TGTGCCAGCAGCCCCCAGGACAGCCCCAAAGGGGAGACCCAGTACTTC
>15|TRBV5-6|.|.|TRBJ1-1
CASSYRTGWNTEAFF
TGTGCCAGCAGCTACCGAACAGGCTGGAACACTGAAGCTTTCTTT
>14|TRBV19|once|.|TRBJ1-3
CASSMDINRNTIYF
TGTGCCAGTAGTATGGACATTAACAGAAACACCATATATTTT
>11|TRBV19|.|.|TRBJ2-5
CASATGETQYF
TGTGCCAGCGCTACGGGGGAGACCCAGTACTTC
>16|TRBV27|.|.|TRBJ1-2
CASSLSAISSPGGYTF
TGTGCCAGCAGTTTAAGCGCCATCAGTTCCCCCGGGGGCTACACCTTC